This T cell receptor (beta chain) stems from a study of OX40 agonist ivuxolimab in advanced cancers. Study at large: Earlier anti-PD-1, anti-PD-L1 or anti-CTLA-4 therapy was permitted; about 38% had received some.

Germline lookup yields CDR1 GTSNPN and CDR2 SVGIG (reference sequence). The CDR3 covers 15 residues. With 5 bases removed from V and 2 bases from J, the gap between germline ends came to 16 bases. General study findings and limits: Also showing low normalized T-cell clonal expansion were some of the nonresponders.

The sample holds a few counts of this clone. The antigen remains undetermined. TCRdb's copy holds only in-frame clones and misses some; the assay was immunoSEQ multiplex PCR. The top ten clones hold 0.45% to 0.7% of a sample with around 76,000 clones, over 80% of them seen once. J is TRBJ1-3 and V is TRBV30; D gene uncertain. The TCR originated in an adult with an advanced solid tumor such as melanoma, head and neck, liver or kidney cancer. The sequences come from CD4+ or CD8+ T cells sorted from blood, collected in a trial of the OX40 agonist ivuxolimab. The CDR3 reads CAWGFSLEAGNTIYF. The CDR3 nucleotides read TGTGCCTGGGGGTTTTCACTAGAGGCTGGAAACACCATATATTTT.